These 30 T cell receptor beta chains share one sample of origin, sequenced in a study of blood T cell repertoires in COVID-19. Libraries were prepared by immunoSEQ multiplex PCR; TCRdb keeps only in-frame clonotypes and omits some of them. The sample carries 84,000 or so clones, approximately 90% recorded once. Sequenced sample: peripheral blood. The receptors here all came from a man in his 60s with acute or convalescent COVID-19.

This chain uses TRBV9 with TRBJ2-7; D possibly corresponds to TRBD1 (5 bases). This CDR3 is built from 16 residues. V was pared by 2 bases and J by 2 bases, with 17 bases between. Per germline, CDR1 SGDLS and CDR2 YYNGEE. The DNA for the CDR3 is TGTGCCAGCAGCGTTACGGTAGGGGCCGACCCCTACGAGCAGTACTTC. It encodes CASSVTVGADPYEQYF.

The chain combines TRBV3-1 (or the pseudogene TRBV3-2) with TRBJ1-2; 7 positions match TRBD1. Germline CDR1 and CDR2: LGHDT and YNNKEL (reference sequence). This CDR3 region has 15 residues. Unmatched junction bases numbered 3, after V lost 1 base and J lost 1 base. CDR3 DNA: TGTGCCAGCAGCCAAGTGGGACAGAGTAACTATGGCTACACCTTC. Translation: CASSQVGQSNYGYTF.

The CDR3 DNA sequence: TGTGCCAGAAGCTTGGCCTGTCTAGCGACCACTTACAATGAGCAGTTCTTC. This translates into CARSLACLATTYNEQFF. This rearrangement joins TRBV5-3 to TRBJ2-1; D might be TRBD2 (6 bases). TRBV5-3 is an ORF, and what it does is uncertain. V was cut by 0 bases and J by 4 bases, with 17 bases left in between. CDR3 length: 17 residues.

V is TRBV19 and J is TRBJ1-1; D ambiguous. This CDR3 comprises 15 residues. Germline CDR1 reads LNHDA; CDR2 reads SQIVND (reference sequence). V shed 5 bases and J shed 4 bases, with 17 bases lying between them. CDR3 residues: CASSVNGGRGTEAFF. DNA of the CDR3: TGTGCCAGTAGTGTCAACGGTGGACGGGGCACTGAAGCTTTCTTT.

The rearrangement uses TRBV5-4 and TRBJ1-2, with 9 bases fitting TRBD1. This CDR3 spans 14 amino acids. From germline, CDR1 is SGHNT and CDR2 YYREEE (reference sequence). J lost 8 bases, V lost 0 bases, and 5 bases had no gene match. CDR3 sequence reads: CASSLEGTGIGYTF. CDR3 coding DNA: TGTGCCAGCAGCTTGGAAGGGACAGGGATAGGCTACACCTTC.

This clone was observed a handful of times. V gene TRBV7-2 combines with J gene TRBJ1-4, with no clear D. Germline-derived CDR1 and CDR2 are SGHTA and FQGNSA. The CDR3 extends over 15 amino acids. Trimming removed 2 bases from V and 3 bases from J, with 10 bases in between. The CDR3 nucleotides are TGTGCCAGCAGCTTATTTGGTTCGGCTAATGAAAAACTGTTTTTT. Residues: CASSLFGSANEKLFF. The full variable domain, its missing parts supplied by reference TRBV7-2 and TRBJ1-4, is GAGVSQSPSNKVTEKGKDVELRCDPISGHTALYWYRQSLGQGLEFLIYFQGNSAPDKSGLPSDRFSAERTGGSVSTLTIQRTQQEDSAVYLCASSLFGSANEKLFFGSGTQLSVL.

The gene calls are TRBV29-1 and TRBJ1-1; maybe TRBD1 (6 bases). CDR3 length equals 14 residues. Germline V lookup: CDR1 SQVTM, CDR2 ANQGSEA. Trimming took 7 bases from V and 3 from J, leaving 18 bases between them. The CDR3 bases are TGCAGCGGTTATAACAGGGTGGGGGACACTGAAGCTTTCTTT. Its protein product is CSGYNRVGDTEAFF.

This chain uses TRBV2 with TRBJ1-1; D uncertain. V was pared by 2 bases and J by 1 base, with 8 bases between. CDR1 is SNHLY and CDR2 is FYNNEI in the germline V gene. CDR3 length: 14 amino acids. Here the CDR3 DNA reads TGTGCCAGCAGTGAACGTGCGGCGAACACTGAAGCTTTCTTT. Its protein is CASSERAANTEAFF. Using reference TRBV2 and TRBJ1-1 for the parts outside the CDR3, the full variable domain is EPEVTQTPSHQVTQMGQEVILRCVPISNHLYFYWYRQILGQKVEFLVSFYNNEISEKSEIFDDQFSVERPDGSNFTLKIRSTKLEDSAMYFCASSERAANTEAFFGQGTRLTVV.

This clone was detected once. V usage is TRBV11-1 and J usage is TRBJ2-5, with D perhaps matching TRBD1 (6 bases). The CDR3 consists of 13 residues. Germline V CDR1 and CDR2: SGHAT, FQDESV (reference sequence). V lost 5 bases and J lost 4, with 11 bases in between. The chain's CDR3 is CASSRRGGETQYF. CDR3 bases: TGTGCCAGCAGCCGCAGGGGTGGAGAGACCCAGTACTTC.

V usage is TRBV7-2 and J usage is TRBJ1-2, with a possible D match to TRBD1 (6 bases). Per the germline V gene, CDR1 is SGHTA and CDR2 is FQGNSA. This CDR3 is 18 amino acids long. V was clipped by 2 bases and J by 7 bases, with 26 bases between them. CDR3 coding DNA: TGTGCCAGCAGCTTACGGTTAGGGGGTCAACCAACTATACGTGGCTACACCTTC. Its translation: CASSLRLGGQPTIRGYTF.

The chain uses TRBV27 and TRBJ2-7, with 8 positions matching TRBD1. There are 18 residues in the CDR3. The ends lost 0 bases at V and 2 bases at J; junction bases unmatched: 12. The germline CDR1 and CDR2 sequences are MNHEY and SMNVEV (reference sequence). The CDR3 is CASSLSPPGQAYPYEQYF. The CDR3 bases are TGTGCCAGCAGTTTATCGCCCCCGGGACAGGCCTATCCCTACGAGCAGTACTTC.

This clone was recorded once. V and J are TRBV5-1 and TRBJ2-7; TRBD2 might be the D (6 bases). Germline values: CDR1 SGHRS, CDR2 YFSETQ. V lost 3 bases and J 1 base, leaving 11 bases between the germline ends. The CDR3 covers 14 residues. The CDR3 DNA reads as TGCGCCAGCAGCTCTGGGACTGGGTCCTACGAGCAGTACTTC. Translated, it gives CASSSGTGSYEQYF.

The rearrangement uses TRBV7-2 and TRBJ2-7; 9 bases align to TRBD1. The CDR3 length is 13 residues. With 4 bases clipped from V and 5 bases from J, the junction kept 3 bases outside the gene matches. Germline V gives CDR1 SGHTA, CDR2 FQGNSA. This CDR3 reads CASSWTGVNEQYF. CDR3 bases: TGTGCCAGCAGCTGGACAGGGGTAAACGAGCAGTACTTC. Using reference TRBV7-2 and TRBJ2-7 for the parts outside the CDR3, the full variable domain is GAGVSQSPSNKVTEKGKDVELRCDPISGHTALYWYRQSLGQGLEFLIYFQGNSAPDKSGLPSDRFSAERTGGSVSTLTIQRTQQEDSAVYLCASSWTGVNEQYFGPGTRLTVT.

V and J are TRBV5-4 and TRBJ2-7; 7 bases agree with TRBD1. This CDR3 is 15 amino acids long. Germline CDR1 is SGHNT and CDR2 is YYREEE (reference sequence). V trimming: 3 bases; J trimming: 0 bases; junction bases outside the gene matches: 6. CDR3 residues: CASSWGTASSYEQYF. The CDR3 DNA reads TGTGCCAGCAGCTGGGGGACAGCGAGCTCCTACGAGCAGTACTTC. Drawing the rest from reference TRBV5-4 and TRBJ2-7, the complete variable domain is ETGVTQSPTHLIKTRGQQVTLRCSSQSGHNTVSWYQQALGQGPQFIFQYYREEENGRGNFPPRFSGLQFPNYSSELNVNALELDDSALYLCASSWGTASSYEQYFGPGTRLTVT.

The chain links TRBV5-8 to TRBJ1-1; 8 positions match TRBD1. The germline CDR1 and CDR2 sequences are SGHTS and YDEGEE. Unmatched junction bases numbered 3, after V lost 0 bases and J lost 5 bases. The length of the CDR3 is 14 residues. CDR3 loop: CASSLGTGRTEAFF. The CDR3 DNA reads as TGTGCCAGCAGCTTGGGGACAGGGAGAACTGAAGCTTTCTTT.

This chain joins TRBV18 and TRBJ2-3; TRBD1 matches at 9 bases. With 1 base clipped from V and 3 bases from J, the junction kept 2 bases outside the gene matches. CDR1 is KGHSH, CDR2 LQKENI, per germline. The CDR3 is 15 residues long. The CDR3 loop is CASSPRDRVTDTQYF. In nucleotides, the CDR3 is TGTGCCAGCTCACCACGGGACAGGGTTACAGATACGCAGTATTTT.

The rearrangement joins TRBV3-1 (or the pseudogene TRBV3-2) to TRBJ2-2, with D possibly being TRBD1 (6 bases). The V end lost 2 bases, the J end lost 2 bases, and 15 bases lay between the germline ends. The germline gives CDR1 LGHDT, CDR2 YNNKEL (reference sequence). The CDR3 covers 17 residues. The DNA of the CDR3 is TGTGCCAGCAGCCAAACCGGGACAACAACCAACACCGGGGAGCTGTTTTTT. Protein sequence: CASSQTGTTTNTGELFF.

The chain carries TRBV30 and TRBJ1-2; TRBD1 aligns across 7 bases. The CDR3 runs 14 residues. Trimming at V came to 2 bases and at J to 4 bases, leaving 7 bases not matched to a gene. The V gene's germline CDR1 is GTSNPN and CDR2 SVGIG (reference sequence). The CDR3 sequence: CAWSRGGRGYGYTF. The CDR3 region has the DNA TGTGCCTGGAGTAGAGGGGGCAGGGGCTATGGCTACACCTTC.

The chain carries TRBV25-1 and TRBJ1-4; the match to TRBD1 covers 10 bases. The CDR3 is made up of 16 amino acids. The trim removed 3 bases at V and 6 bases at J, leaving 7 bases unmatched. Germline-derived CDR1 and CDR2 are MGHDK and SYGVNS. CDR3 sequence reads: CASSDSRQGAYEKLFF. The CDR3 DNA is TGTGCCAGCAGTGATTCTCGACAGGGGGCTTATGAAAAACTGTTTTTT. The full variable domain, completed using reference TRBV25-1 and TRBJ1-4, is EADIYQTPRYLVIGTGKKITLECSQTMGHDKMYWYQQDPGMELHLIHYSYGVNSTEKGDLSSESTVSRIRTEHFPLTLESARPSHTSQYLCASSDSRQGAYEKLFFGSGTQLSVL.

The DNA for the CDR3 is TGTGCCAGCAGCGTAGGAACAGACACCGGGGAGCTGTTTTTT. Its translation: CASSVGTDTGELFF. J is TRBJ2-2 and V is TRBV9, with no clear D. CDR1 is SGDLS, CDR2 YYNGEE, per germline. The CDR3 is 14 residues long. V dropped 0 bases and J dropped 3 bases, with 6 bases sitting between them.

The CDR3, as DNA: TGTGCCAGCTGTCTAGGTGGGAACACTGAAGCTTTCTTT. Its protein product is CASCLGGNTEAFF. The genes are TRBV13 and TRBJ1-1; D not certain. The CDR3 sequence is 13 residues long. Trimming took 8 bases from V and 1 from J, leaving 11 bases between them. Germline V gene sequence: CDR1 PRHDT, CDR2 FYEKMQ (reference sequence). Together with reference TRBV13 and TRBJ1-1, the CDR3 gives the full variable domain: AAGVIQSPRHLIKEKRETATLKCYPIPRHDTVYWYQQGPGQDPQFLISFYEKMQSDKGSIPDRFSAQQFSDYHSELNMSSLELGDSALYFCASCLGGNTEAFFGQGTRLTVV.

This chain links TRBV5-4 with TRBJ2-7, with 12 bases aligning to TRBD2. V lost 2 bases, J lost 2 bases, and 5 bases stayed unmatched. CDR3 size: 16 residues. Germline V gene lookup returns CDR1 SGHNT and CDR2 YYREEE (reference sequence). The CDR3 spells CASSLSGLAGTYEQYF. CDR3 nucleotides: TGTGCCAGCAGCTTATCCGGACTAGCGGGAACCTACGAGCAGTACTTC. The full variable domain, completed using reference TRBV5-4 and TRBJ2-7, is ETGVTQSPTHLIKTRGQQVTLRCSSQSGHNTVSWYQQALGQGPQFIFQYYREEENGRGNFPPRFSGLQFPNYSSELNVNALELDDSALYLCASSLSGLAGTYEQYFGPGTRLTVT.

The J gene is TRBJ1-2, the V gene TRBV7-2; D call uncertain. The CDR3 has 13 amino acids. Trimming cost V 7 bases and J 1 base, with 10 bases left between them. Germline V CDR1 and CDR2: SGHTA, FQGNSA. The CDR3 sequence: CASTETVNYGYTF. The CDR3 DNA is TGTGCCAGCACGGAGACGGTTAACTATGGCTACACCTTC.

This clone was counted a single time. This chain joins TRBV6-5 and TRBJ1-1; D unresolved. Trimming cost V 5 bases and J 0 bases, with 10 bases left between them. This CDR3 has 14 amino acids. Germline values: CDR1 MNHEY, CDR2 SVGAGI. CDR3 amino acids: CASSRSTLNTEAFF. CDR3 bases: TGTGCCAGCAGTAGATCGACATTGAACACTGAAGCTTTCTTT.

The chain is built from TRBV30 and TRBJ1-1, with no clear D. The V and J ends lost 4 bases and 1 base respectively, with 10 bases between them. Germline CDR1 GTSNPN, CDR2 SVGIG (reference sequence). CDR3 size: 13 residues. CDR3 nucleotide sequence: TGTGCCTGGACTCGTCAGGCGAACACTGAAGCTTTCTTT. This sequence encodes CAWTRQANTEAFF.

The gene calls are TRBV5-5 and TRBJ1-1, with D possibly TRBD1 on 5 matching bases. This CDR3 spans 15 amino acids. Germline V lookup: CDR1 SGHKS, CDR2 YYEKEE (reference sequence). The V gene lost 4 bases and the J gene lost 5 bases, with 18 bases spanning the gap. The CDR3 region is CASSPFLGGETEAFF. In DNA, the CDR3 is TGTGCCAGCAGCCCCTTTCTGGGAGGGGAGACTGAAGCTTTCTTT.

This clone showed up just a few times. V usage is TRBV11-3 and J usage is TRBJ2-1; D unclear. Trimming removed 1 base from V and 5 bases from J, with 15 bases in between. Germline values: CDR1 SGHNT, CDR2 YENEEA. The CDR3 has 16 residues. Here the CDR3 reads CASSLGRLQTDNEQFF. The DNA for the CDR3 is TGTGCCAGCAGCTTAGGCCGACTGCAAACGGACAATGAGCAGTTCTTC.

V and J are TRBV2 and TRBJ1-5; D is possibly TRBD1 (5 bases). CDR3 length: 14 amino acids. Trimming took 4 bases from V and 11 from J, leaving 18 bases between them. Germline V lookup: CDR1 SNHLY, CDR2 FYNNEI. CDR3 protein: CASSGGEVRAAQHF. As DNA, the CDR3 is TGTGCCAGCAGTGGGGGGGAAGTCAGGGCGGCCCAGCATTTT.

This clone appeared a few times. CDR3 sequence: CASSPATRGTEAFF. For the CDR3, the DNA is TGTGCCAGCAGTCCCGCCACCCGGGGCACTGAAGCTTTCTTT. The rearrangement links TRBV27 to TRBJ1-1; D not resolved. Germline V gene lookup returns CDR1 MNHEY and CDR2 SMNVEV (reference sequence). The CDR3 has 14 residues. Trimming removed 5 bases at V and 4 bases at J, with 14 bases between.

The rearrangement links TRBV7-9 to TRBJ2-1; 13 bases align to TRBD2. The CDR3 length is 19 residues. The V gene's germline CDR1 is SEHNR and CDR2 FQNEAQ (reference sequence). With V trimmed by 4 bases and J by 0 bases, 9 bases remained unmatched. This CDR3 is CASSSRLAGGRSSYNEQFF. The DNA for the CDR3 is TGTGCCAGCAGCTCCCGACTAGCGGGGGGCCGGAGCTCCTACAATGAGCAGTTCTTC.